These 20 T cell receptor beta chains originate from one sample sequenced in a study of CD8 T cells in ankylosing spondylitis. Overall study results and limits: In ankylosing spondylitis blood, a motif of seven or eight highly homologous TCR beta variants appeared characteristic.

TCRdb used MiXCR to reprocess the 5' RACE reads, holding one entry per CDR3 protein. The sample shows 700,000 to 1,000,000 distinct CDR3 sequences, 12% of them seen only once. Their antigen targets remain unknown. Material: blood, either unsorted or a sorted T cell fraction (not recorded which). The source is a male donor with ankylosing spondylitis.

This clonotype was recorded many times. This chain connects TRBV10-3 to TRBJ2-7; D gene unclear. V was trimmed by 0 bases and J by 7 bases, leaving 13 bases between them. The germline CDR1 and CDR2 sequences are ENHRY and SYGVKD. The length of the CDR3 is 14 residues. CDR3 sequence reads: CAISESSVASEQYF. The DNA for the CDR3 is TGTGCCATCAGTGAGTCGAGTGTGGCGAGTGAGCAGTACTTC.

The rearrangement links TRBV29-1 to TRBJ2-5, with D perhaps given as TRBD1 or TRBD2 (5 bases each). This CDR3 region has 13 residues. From germline, CDR1 is SQVTM and CDR2 ANQGSEA. V lost 2 bases, J lost 1 base, and 8 bases lay in between. The CDR3 protein is CSVERGAQETQYF. The CDR3 DNA is TGCAGCGTTGAAAGAGGGGCCCAAGAGACCCAGTACTTC.

The genes are TRBV6-1 and TRBJ2-5; D might be TRBD2 (5 bases). V lost 7 bases and J lost 5, with 14 bases in between. CDR1 and CDR2 (germline): MNHNS, SASEGT. This CDR3 is 13 amino acids long. DNA for the CDR3: TGTGCCAGCACCCCGCCGGGCGGGGAGACCCAGTACTTC. It yields the protein CASTPPGGETQYF.

This clonotype was seen a handful of times. The chain recombines TRBV5-1 with TRBJ2-7; D assignment may be TRBD1 or TRBD2 (5 bases each). This CDR3 spans 14 amino acids. CDR1 is SGHRS, CDR2 YFSETQ, per germline. V lost 2 bases and J lost 2, with 11 bases in between. The CDR3 here is CASSFSLGAYEQYF. The CDR3 coding sequence is TGCGCCAGCAGCTTCTCTCTGGGGGCCTACGAGCAGTACTTC.

This clonotype showed up just a few times. The V and J genes are TRBV5-1 and TRBJ1-2; TRBD1 aligns across 9 bases. CDR1 SGHRS and CDR2 YFSETQ come from the germline V gene. The CDR3 loop spans 14 amino acids. V shed 8 bases, J shed 5 bases, and the junction held 10 bases outside the gene matches. This chain's CDR3 is CASFAGTGFYGYTF. CDR3 DNA: TGCGCCAGTTTCGCCGGGACAGGGTTTTATGGCTACACCTTC. The whole variable domain, filled in from reference TRBV5-1 and TRBJ1-2, reads KAGVTQTPRYLIKTRGQQVTLSCSPISGHRSVSWYQQTPGQGLQFLFEYFSETQRNKGNFPGRFSGRQFSNSRSEMNVSTLELGDSALYLCASFAGTGFYGYTFGSGTRLTVV.

In this sample, this clonotype turned up once. The chain employs TRBV4-1 and TRBJ2-3; D might be TRBD2 (6 bases). The germline CDR1 and CDR2 sequences are MGHRA and YSYEKL. The V end was cut by 4 bases, the J end by 0 bases, with 26 bases between. The CDR3 has 20 amino acids. CDR3 residues: CASSRSGGSGTISSTDTQYF. The CDR3 DNA follows: TGCGCCAGCAGCCGATCCGGGGGTAGCGGAACCATTTCTAGCACAGATACGCAGTATTTT.

This clonotype was seen at least ten times. J is TRBJ1-2 and V is TRBV7-9, with D tentatively TRBD1 (5 bases). CDR1 is SEHNR and CDR2 is FQNEAQ in the germline V gene (reference sequence). V lost 9 bases and J lost 3, with 17 bases in between. The CDR3 is 14 residues long. The CDR3 DNA is TGTGCCAGTCCAGGGAACGACTTATACTATGGCTACACCTTC. As protein: CASPGNDLYYGYTF.

The table lists this clonotype with many counts. The gene calls are TRBV7-2 and TRBJ1-1; TRBD1 might be the D (6 bases). The CDR3 runs 14 residues. The V end was cut by 5 bases, the J end by 5 bases, with 15 bases between. Germline V gene lookup returns CDR1 SGHTA and CDR2 FQGNSA. The CDR3 DNA reads as TGTGCCAGCAGCACGAGGCTTACAGGGACTGAAGCTTTCTTT. Its protein is CASSTRLTGTEAFF.

Only a few counts were recorded for this clonotype. The V gene is TRBV30, the J gene TRBJ1-2; the D gene is possibly TRBD1 (6 bases). Germline loops: CDR1 GTSNPN, CDR2 SVGIG (reference sequence). Trimming left V 4 bases short and J 6 bases short, with 18 bases between. CDR3 length: 14 residues. CDR3 nucleotides: TGTGCCTGGACTACAGGGAGGTTGTCTGATGGCTACACCTTC. Protein: CAWTTGRLSDGYTF.

This clonotype was observed a handful of times. The gene calls are TRBV6-2 or TRBV6-3 and TRBJ1-6; no clear D. CDR1 is MNHEY, CDR2 SVGEGT, per germline. The CDR3 is 13 amino acids. V lost 5 bases and J lost 14, with 16 bases in between. The CDR3: CASSRRERETLHF. In DNA, the CDR3 is TGTGCCAGCAGTAGGAGGGAAAGAGAAACCCTCCACTTT.

The rearrangement joins TRBV12-3 or TRBV12-4 to TRBJ2-1, with 7 bases identical to TRBD1. Germline trimming cut 7 bases from V and 3 bases from J; bases unmatched to any gene: 9. There are 15 residues in the CDR3. As DNA, the CDR3 is TGTGCCAGCACCCCCAGGGGGAGAAACTACAATGAGCAGTTCTTC. Its protein is CASTPRGRNYNEQFF.

The V call is TRBV9, the J call TRBJ1-2, with D unclear. CDR3 length: 18 residues. V lost 1 base, J lost 7 bases, and 26 bases lay in between. Germline V gene sequence: CDR1 SGDLS, CDR2 YYNGEE. CDR3 nucleotide sequence: TGTGCCAGCAGCGTAATGCTCGGTTATGGACTCGGCGGGAGTGGCTACACCTTC. Translation gives CASSVMLGYGLGGSGYTF.

This clonotype was detected many times. This chain connects TRBV6-1 to TRBJ1-4; a possible D gene is TRBD1 (5 bases). V shed 6 bases and J shed 7 bases, with 21 bases lying between them. This CDR3 is 16 amino acids long. Germline V lookup: CDR1 MNHNS, CDR2 SASEGT. CDR3 residues: CASSASAGRVGEKLFF. Written as DNA, the CDR3 is TGTGCCAGCAGCGCTTCGGCAGGCAGGGTTGGTGAAAAACTGTTTTTT.

The table lists this clonotype with a few counts. The V and J genes are TRBV6-1 and TRBJ2-1, with 9 nucleotides matching TRBD1. The CDR3 loop spans 15 amino acids. Germline-derived CDR1 and CDR2 are MNHNS and SASEGT. Trimming at V came to 6 bases and at J to 8 bases, leaving 11 bases not matched to a gene. CDR3 coding DNA: TGTGCCAGCAGCGCTGGGACAGGGTGGGTCCATGAGCAGTTCTTC. Its protein product is CASSAGTGWVHEQFF.

This clonotype was detected a few times. The genes are TRBV5-1 and TRBJ2-1, with TRBD2 matching 9 bases. The germline V gene encodes CDR1 SGHRS and CDR2 YFSETQ. Germline trimming cut 4 bases from V and 6 bases from J; bases unmatched to any gene: 11. The CDR3 is made up of 16 amino acids. CDR3 loop: CASSPNGLALGNEQFF. As DNA, the CDR3 is TGCGCCAGCAGCCCAAACGGACTAGCGCTAGGCAATGAGCAGTTCTTC.

The chain links TRBV5-1 to TRBJ2-5; the D call may be TRBD1 or TRBD2 (5 bases each). This CDR3 spans 14 amino acids. Germline assignment: CDR1 SGHRS and CDR2 YFSETQ. V lost 5 bases, J lost 4 bases, and 15 bases lay in between. The CDR3 DNA reads as TGCGCCAGCAGACGGGACCCCTTTGTAGAGACCCAGTACTTC. Its protein product is CASRRDPFVETQYF.

Here the CDR3 DNA reads TGTGCCACCAGTGATTTGGGTAGTTGGGGCACCGGGGAGCTGTTTTTT. Amino acids: CATSDLGSWGTGELFF. The chain carries TRBV24-1 and TRBJ2-2, with D unclear. V was pared by 0 bases and J by 4 bases, with 11 bases between. The CDR3 has 16 residues. CDR1 KGHDR and CDR2 SFDVKD come from the germline V gene.

This clonotype has ten or more counts. The genes are TRBV10-3 and TRBJ2-5, with TRBD1 matching over 7 bases. V was clipped by 2 bases and J by 4 bases; unmatched bases: 4. Germline CDR1 reads ENHRY; CDR2 reads SYGVKD. The CDR3 loop spans 14 amino acids. The CDR3: CAISEVRDRETQYF. DNA of the CDR3: TGTGCCATCAGTGAGGTCCGGGACAGAGAGACCCAGTACTTC.

This clonotype was seen only a few times. This chain connects TRBV6-5 to TRBJ2-5, with D possibly TRBD2 on 6 matching bases. The CDR3 is 16 residues long. Deletions cut 0 bases from V and 1 base from J, with 12 bases between. Germline CDR1 MNHEY, CDR2 SVGAGI. The CDR3 sequence: CASSYSRLASQETQYF. The DNA of the CDR3 is TGTGCCAGCAGTTACTCTCGGCTAGCGAGCCAAGAGACCCAGTACTTC.

This clonotype was picked up a small number of times. The V and J genes are TRBV5-1 and TRBJ1-1; the D is unclear. This CDR3 is built from 14 residues. Trimming took 0 bases from V and 0 from J, leaving 6 bases between them. Per the germline V gene, CDR1 is SGHRS and CDR2 is YFSETQ. CDR3 nucleotides: TGCGCCAGCAGCTTGGAACACCTGAACACTGAAGCTTTCTTT. Translated, it gives CASSLEHLNTEAFF. Combining the CDR3 with reference TRBV5-1 and TRBJ1-1 gives the whole variable domain KAGVTQTPRYLIKTRGQQVTLSCSPISGHRSVSWYQQTPGQGLQFLFEYFSETQRNKGNFPGRFSGRQFSNSRSEMNVSTLELGDSALYLCASSLEHLNTEAFFGQGTRLTVV.